Listed below are T cell receptor beta chains from one sample, sequenced in a study of cytomegalovirus exposure and HLA in healthy donors. Some clones are missing from TCRdb's copy, which holds only in-frame ones; the method was immunoSEQ multiplex PCR. The data show about 120,000 clones, roughly 8.6% seen once. The sample was PBMCs. Every receptor here comes from a woman aged 35 to 49 in good health and CMV-seropositive. The CDR3 runs from the conserved cysteine through the conserved F or W. A D gene is named only where the DNA matches it firmly. The size entry is marked missing in some rows and otherwise reads once, few, many or a size class.

CDR3 length	V gene	D gene	J gene	clone size	CDR3 DNA	CDR3 protein
14	TRBV10-2	TRBD1	TRBJ1-5	.	TGCGCCAGCAGCCGACAGGGGAACAATCAGCCCCAGCATTTT	CASSRQGNNQPQHF
19	TRBV7-9	TRBD2	TRBJ2-5	.	TGTGCCAGCAGCCCCGGTAGGGTAGCGGGGGGACCAAGGCAAGAGACCCAGTACTTC	CASSPGRVAGGPRQETQYF
13	TRBV7-7	.	TRBJ1-1	few	TGTGCCAGCAGCTTAACTGCCGACACTGAAGCTTTCTTT	CASSLTADTEAFF
16	TRBV4-2	TRBD1	TRBJ2-1	.	TGTGCCAGCAGCCAAAGGGACAGAAGCTCCTACAATGAGCAGTTCTTC	CASSQRDRSSYNEQFF
14	TRBV5-8	TRBD1	TRBJ2-7	few	TGTGCCAGCAGCAGGACAGGGAATTCCTACGAGCAGTACTTC	CASSRTGNSYEQYF
14	TRBV5-1	.	TRBJ2-3	.	TGCGCCAGCAGCTTGTTAGAGAACACAGATACGCAGTATTTT	CASSLLENTDTQYF
17	TRBV9	.	TRBJ2-6	.	TGTGCCAGCAGCGTATACAGGACCGACACTGGGGCCAACGTCCTGACTTTC	CASSVYRTDTGANVLTF
13	TRBV7-6	TRBD1	TRBJ2-1	few	TGTGCCAGCAGCTCAGGGACAGGCGATGAGCAGTTCTTC	CASSSGTGDEQFF
15	TRBV5-1	TRBD1	TRBJ2-5	few	TGCGCCAGCAGCTCAGGACAGGGGATTGTAGAGACCCAGTACTTC	CASSSGQGIVETQYF
11	TRBV6-1	.	TRBJ2-3	few	TGTGCCAGCAGGGGGAGCGATACGCAGTATTTT	CASRGSDTQYF
14	TRBV9	TRBD1	TRBJ2-5	.	TGTGCCAGCAGCCTGGGACAGGGCCAAGAGACCCAGTACTTC	CASSLGQGQETQYF
14	TRBV2	TRBD1	TRBJ1-1	few	TGTGCCAGCAGTGAAAGGGGGCAGTCCGCTGAAGCTTTCTTT	CASSERGQSAEAFF